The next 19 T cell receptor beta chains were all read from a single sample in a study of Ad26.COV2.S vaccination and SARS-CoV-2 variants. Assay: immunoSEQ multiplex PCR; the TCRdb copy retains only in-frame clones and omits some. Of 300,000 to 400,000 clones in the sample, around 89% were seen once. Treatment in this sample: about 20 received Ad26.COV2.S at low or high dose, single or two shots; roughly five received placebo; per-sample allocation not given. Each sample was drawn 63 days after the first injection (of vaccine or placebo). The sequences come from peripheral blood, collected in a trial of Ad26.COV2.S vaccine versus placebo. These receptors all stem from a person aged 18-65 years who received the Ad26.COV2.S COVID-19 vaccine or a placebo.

The chain's CDR3 is CASSLKRAGELFF. The CDR3 DNA follows: TGTGCCAGCAGCTTGAAAAGAGCCGGGGAGCTGTTTTTT. The chain employs TRBV11-2 and TRBJ2-2; D is undetermined. This CDR3 is built from 13 residues. Trimming left V 3 bases short and J 6 bases short, with 8 bases between. The germline CDR1 and CDR2 sequences are SGHAT and FQNNGV.

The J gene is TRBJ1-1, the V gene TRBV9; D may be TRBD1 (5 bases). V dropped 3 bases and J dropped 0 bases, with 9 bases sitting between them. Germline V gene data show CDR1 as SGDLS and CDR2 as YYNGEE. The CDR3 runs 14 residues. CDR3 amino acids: CASSGGEMNTEAFF. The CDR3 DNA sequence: TGTGCCAGCAGCGGAGGGGAAATGAACACTGAAGCTTTCTTT.

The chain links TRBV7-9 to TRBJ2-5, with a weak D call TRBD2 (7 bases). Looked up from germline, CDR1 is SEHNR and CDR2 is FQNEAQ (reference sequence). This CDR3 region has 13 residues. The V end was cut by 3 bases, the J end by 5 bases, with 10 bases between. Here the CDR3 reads CASSLGGPETQYF. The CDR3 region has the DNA TGTGCCAGCAGCTTGGGGGGGCCGGAGACCCAGTACTTC. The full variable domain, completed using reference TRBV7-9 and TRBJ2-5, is DTGVSQNPRHKITKRGQNVTFRCDPISEHNRLYWYRQTLGQGPEFLTYFQNEAQLEKSRLLSDRFSAERPKGSFSTLEIQRTEQGDSAMYLCASSLGGPETQYFGPGTRLLVL.

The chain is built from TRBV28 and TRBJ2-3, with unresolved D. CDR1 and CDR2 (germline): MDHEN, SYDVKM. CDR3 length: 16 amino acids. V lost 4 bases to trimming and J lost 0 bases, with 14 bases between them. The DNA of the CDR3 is TGTGCCAGCAGTTCCTCACGCAGCGAAAGCACAGATACGCAGTATTTT. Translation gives CASSSSRSESTDTQYF.

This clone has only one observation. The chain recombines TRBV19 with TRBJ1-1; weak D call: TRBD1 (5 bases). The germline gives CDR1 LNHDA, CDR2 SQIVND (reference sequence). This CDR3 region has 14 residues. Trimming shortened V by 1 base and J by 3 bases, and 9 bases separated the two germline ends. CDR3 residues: CASSIVLGDTEAFF. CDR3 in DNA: TGTGCCAGTAGTATAGTTCTGGGGGACACTGAAGCTTTCTTT.

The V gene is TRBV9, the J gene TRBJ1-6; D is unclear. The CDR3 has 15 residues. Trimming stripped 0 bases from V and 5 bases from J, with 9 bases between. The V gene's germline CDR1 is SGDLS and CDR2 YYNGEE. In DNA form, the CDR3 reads TGTGCCAGCAGCGTAGGCCAAACAGATAATTCACCCCTCCACTTT. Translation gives CASSVGQTDNSPLHF.

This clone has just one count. In DNA form, the CDR3 reads TGTGCCAGTAGTCACACGACGGTGCACTCTGGAAACACCATATATTTT. Amino acids: CASSHTTVHSGNTIYF. The chain is built from TRBV19 and TRBJ1-3, with no clear D. V was pared by 5 bases and J by 0 bases, with 14 bases between. This CDR3 spans 16 amino acids. From germline, CDR1 is LNHDA and CDR2 SQIVND (reference sequence). The variable domain in full, with the rest retrieved from reference TRBV19 and TRBJ1-3, is DGGITQSPKYLFRKEGQNVTLSCEQNLNHDAMYWYRQDPGQGLRLIYYSQIVNDFQKGDIAEGYSVSREKKESFPLTVTSAQKNPTAFYLCASSHTTVHSGNTIYFGEGSWLTVV.

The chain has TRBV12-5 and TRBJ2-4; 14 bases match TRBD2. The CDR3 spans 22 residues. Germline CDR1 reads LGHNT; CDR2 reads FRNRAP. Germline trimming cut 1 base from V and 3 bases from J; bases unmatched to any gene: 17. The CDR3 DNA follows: TGTGCTAGTGGTTTGGCCGTAAAAACCGGGACTAGCGGGAGTCGGGGCAAAAACATTCAGTACTTC. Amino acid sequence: CASGLAVKTGTSGSRGKNIQYF. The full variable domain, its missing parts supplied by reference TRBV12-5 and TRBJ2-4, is DARVTQTPRHKVTEMGQEVTMRCQPILGHNTVFWYRQTMMQGLELLAYFRNRAPLDDSGMPKDRFSAEMPDATLATLKIQPSEPRDSAVYFCASGLAVKTGTSGSRGKNIQYFGAGTRLSVL.

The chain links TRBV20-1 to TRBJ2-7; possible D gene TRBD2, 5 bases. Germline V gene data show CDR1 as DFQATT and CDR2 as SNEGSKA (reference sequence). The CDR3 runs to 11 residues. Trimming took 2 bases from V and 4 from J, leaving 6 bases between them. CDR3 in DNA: TGCAGTGCTAGACGGGGATACGAGCAGTACTTC. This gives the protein CSARRGYEQYF.

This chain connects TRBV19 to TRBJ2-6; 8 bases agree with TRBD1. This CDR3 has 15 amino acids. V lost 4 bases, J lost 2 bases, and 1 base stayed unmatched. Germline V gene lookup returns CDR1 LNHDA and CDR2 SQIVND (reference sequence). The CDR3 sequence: CASSTTGAGANVLTF. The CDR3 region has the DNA TGTGCCAGTAGTACGACAGGGGCTGGGGCCAACGTCCTGACTTTC.

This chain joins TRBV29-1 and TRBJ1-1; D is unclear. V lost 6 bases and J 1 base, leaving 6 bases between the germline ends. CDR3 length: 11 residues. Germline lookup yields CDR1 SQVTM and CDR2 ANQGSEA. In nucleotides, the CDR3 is TGCAGCGTGGAGCGGAACACTGAAGCTTTCTTT. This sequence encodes CSVERNTEAFF. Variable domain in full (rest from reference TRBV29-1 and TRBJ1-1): SAVISQKPSRDICQRGTSLTIQCQVDSQVTMMFWYRQQPGQSLTLIATANQGSEATYESGFVIDKFPISRPNLTFSTLTVSNMSPEDSSIYLCSVERNTEAFFGQGTRLTVV.

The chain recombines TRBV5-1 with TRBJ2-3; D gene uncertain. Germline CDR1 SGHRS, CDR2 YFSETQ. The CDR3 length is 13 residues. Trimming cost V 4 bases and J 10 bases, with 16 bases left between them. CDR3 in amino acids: CASSTHSPFSQYF. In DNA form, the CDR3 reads TGCGCCAGCAGCACCCATTCCCCGTTTTCGCAGTATTTT. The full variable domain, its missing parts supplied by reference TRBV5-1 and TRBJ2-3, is KAGVTQTPRYLIKTRGQQVTLSCSPISGHRSVSWYQQTPGQGLQFLFEYFSETQRNKGNFPGRFSGRQFSNSRSEMNVSTLELGDSALYLCASSTHSPFSQYFGPGTRLTVL.

CDR3 in amino acids: CASSYTSVTDTQYF. The CDR3 DNA sequence: TGTGCCAGCAGTTACACGAGCGTGACAGATACGCAGTATTTT. The gene calls are TRBV6-2 or TRBV6-3 and TRBJ2-3; the D is unclear. The CDR3 has 14 amino acids. Trimming took 2 bases from V and 3 from J, leaving 9 bases between them. Germline V gene lookup returns CDR1 MNHEY and CDR2 SVGEGT.

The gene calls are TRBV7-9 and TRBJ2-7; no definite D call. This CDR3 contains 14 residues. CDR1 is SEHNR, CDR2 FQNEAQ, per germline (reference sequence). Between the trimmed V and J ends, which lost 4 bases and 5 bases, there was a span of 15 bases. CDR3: CASSSPFKGDEQYF. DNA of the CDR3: TGTGCCAGCAGCTCTCCATTTAAGGGCGACGAGCAGTACTTC.

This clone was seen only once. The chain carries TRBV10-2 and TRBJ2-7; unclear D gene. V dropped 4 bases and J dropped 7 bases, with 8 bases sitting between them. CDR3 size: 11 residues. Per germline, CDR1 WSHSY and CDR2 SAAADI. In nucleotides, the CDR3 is TGCGCCAGCAGTGCCCTACGAGAGCAGTACTTC. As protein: CASSALREQYF.

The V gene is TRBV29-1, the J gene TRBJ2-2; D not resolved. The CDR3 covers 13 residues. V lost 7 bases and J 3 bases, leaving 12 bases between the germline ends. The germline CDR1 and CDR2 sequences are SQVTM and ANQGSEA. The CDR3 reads CSAYGWYTGELFF. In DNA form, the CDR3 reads TGCAGCGCTTATGGTTGGTACACCGGGGAGCTGTTTTTT.

For the CDR3, the DNA is TGCAGTGCTATTGACAGGTACAATGAGCAGTTCTTC. Translating gives CSAIDRYNEQFF. The chain has TRBV20-1 and TRBJ2-1; perhaps TRBD1 as D (6 bases). V gave up 4 bases and J gave up 4 bases, with 8 bases separating them. Germline-derived CDR1 and CDR2 are DFQATT and SNEGSKA (reference sequence). The CDR3 totals 12 residues.

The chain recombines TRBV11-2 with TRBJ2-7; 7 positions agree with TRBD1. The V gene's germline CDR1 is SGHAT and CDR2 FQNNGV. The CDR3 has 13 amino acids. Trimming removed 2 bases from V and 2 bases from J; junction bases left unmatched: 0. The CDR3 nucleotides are TGTGCCAGCAGCTTACAGGGGGCCTACGAGCAGTACTTC. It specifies CASSLQGAYEQYF.

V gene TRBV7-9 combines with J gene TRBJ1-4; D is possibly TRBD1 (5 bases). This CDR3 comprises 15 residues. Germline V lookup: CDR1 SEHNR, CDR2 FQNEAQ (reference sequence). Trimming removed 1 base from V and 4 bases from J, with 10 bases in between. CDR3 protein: CASSLGQIDNEKLFF. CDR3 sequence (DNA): TGTGCCAGCAGCTTAGGACAGATTGATAATGAAAAACTGTTTTTT. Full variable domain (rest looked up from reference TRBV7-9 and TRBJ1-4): DTGVSQNPRHKITKRGQNVTFRCDPISEHNRLYWYRQTLGQGPEFLTYFQNEAQLEKSRLLSDRFSAERPKGSFSTLEIQRTEQGDSAMYLCASSLGQIDNEKLFFGSGTQLSVL.